This T cell receptor (beta chain) was retrieved from a study of cytomegalovirus exposure and HLA in healthy donors. Study findings and constraints: Cytomegalovirus-associated TCR beta chains were listed, numbering 150 to 200. The finding came from a later analysis; first-cohort TCR clusters tended to co-occur in the roughly 120 validation repertoires. The study found most TCR sequences rare, yet found some public TCRs in many donors. The classifier, whose performance was assessed in both the original and validation cohorts, reportedly diagnosed cytomegalovirus status with high specificity and sensitivity.

Here immunoSEQ multiplex PCR was the method, and the copy in TCRdb shows in-frame clones only, minus some. The data show around 93,000 clones, with roughly 85% seen just once and roughly 20% held by the top ten. A remark on this clone: The antigen is unknown.

V was cut by 6 bases and J by 5 bases, with 13 bases left in between. This CDR3 has 13 residues. CDR1 MNHNY and CDR2 SVGAGI come from the germline V gene (reference sequence). This sequence joins TRBV6-6 and TRBJ1-1; D ambiguous. The sequenced material came from PBMCs. This receptor was obtained from a young man in good health and CMV-seropositive. The CDR3 DNA is TGTGCCAGCAGGCAGATGGGAGGGACTGAAGCTTTCTTT. Protein product: CASRQMGGTEAFF.